This T cell receptor beta chain stems from a study of blood T cells in healthy people across ages (dated by TCRdb to between 2015 and 2016). With regard to the full study: Template switching captured roughly one uniquely barcoded TCR beta cDNA molecule per two T cells in model experiments. Four age groups were formed from the donors: young (average approximately 15 years), middle-aged (less than 40), aged (about 68) and long-lived (less than 85). Using deep sequencing normalized with unique cDNA molecular identifiers, the study measured how TCR beta repertoire diversity changes with age. Two additional independent replicas of 1 million unique cDNA reads from the same blood draw were analyzed for two donors (one aged 18 to 30 and one aged 80 or older). Results the study describes overall, beyond this receptor: A strong correlation was found between observed TCR beta diversity and the percentage of naive T cells measured by flow cytometry. The CMV infection status of donors was not known, potentially confounding age-related changes in expanded clonotypes. Estimates of total diversity from one million sequenced T cells were regarded as lower bounds and underestimates. As age increased, observed TCR beta diversity per million T cells dropped in a roughly linear way, and a significant reduction was already evident by age 40. Compared with the aged group, the long-lived group had more naive CD4+ T cells, fewer expanded clones and increased TCR diversity, a pattern suggesting age selection. Conclusive comparison of naive and antigen-experienced compartments was prevented by the profiling of bulk unsorted PBMCs.

A distance of 10 bases separates the germline ends of V and J, which lose 9 bases and 0 bases respectively. Reading from cysteine to phenylalanine, the CDR3 counts 13 amino acids. Left in the record is the CDR3 DNA by itself, 39 bases read in frame from the first base. The germline V gene encodes CDR1 ENHRY and CDR2 SYGVKD. The receptor library was made with 5' RACE. TCRdb names Illumina HiSeq 2500 as the instrument used. The second PCR ran for about 7 to 11 cycles and used a J-beta primer mix along with a sample-barcoded 5' primer. Each TCR beta cDNA molecule received a unique molecular identifier from a template-switch 5' adaptor carrying 12 random nucleotides. Each sample yielded at least 2.5 million CDR3-containing paired-end reads. First-strand cDNA was synthesized from all RNA with the Mint cDNA synthesis kit, primed by a TRBC-specific oligonucleotide. After uracil-DNA glycosylase treatment, a first 18-cycle PCR used universal primers M1SS and BC2_uni_R on all cDNA. Per the source publication's procedure: For normalization, 1 million high-quality reads, each with a distinct molecular identifier, were randomly selected from each sample. Reads with shared molecular identifiers were discarded instead of being binned into consensus sequences. MiTCR, with a Q25 quality threshold and the strictest error-elimination algorithm, was used for CDR3 identification, clonotype clustering and error correction. A nonparametric unseen species model with Euler transformation was used to estimate lower-bound total TCR beta diversity. The raw public reads went through TCRdb reprocessing: fastp at Q25, MiXCR clone calling, in-frame beta chains kept. Merged by CDR3 protein, the rows form single entries marked with the most common genes and DNA. The V and J calls reflect TCRdb's pipeline rather than the authors' work. For this sample there are 800,000 to 950,000 distinct CDR3 sequences; 25% to 35% appear just once. The top ten hold about a tenth of the sample.

The table lists this clonotype with many counts. Its recognized antigen is unknown. No base qualities exist here, and no much larger clone lies one base off it. The roughly 37 donors, aged about 6 to 95 years, were systemically healthy Caucasian individuals from Russia. Each donor gave 8 to 10 milliliters of peripheral blood, drawn into EDTA-treated Vacutainer tubes. PBMCs were isolated by Ficoll-Paque density-gradient centrifugation, with at least 6 million obtained per sample. Total RNA was extracted from PBMCs with Trizol reagent, with at least 6 micrograms obtained per sample. For every donor, flow cytometry on a PBMC aliquot measured the percentage of naive CD45RAhigh/CD27high T cells. These data were also filed under a second study, of T cells of mothers and their children. The second paper states: Donors were nine systemically healthy Caucasian individuals: three mothers and their six children. cDNA synthesis used all of the extracted RNA, with roughly 1.6 ug of RNA in each 15 ul reaction. In the second PCR, the M1S primer introduced both the sample barcodes and 2-4 random nucleotides. More than 9 million TCR beta CDR3 reads were obtained from each mother, and 2.5 million to 3.5 million reads were obtained from each child. Thymic selection similarly shapes TCR recombination output in related and unrelated pairs, with minor effect from inherited differences. Normalized repertoire overlap was always found to be slightly, but never significantly, higher in related mother-child pairs than in unrelated mother-child pairs. Persistent microchimeric T cell clones were not detected, at a sensitivity of approximately 100 clones per million clonotypes. To look for features that set related mother-child pairs apart from unrelated individuals, the researchers ran deep NGS to compare the TCR beta repertoires of mothers and children. Mothers averaged roughly 40 +/- 4 years of age and children averaged roughly 10 +/- 4 years. After adapters were ligated using NEBNext reagents, the libraries underwent 100+100 nt paired-end sequencing on an Illumina HiSeq 2000. Mother and child libraries were prepared a month apart and sequenced in separate runs to prevent cross-contamination. For each donor, somewhere between roughly 500,000 and 2,300,000 distinct TCR beta clonotypes were identified. Naive TCR beta clonotypes were estimated from low-frequency clonotypes matched to each donor's FACS-determined naive share, without sorting.

Sequenced material: blood. The sequence joins TRBV10-3 to TRBJ2-3; a tentative D call is TRBD1 (6 bases match). The receptor comes from a middle-aged woman in good health. The CDR3 protein sequence reads: CAIGQISTDTQYF. The nucleotide sequence reads TGTGCCATAGGACAGATAAGCACAGATACGCAGTATTTT.